Below, 18 T cell receptor beta chains from the same sample are listed, as sequenced in a study of T cell repertoires in cytomegalovirus infection. No antigen has been identified for these receptors. MiXCR was run by TCRdb on the reads, yielding one entry per CDR3 protein. The repertoire holds 830,000 or so distinct CDR3 sequences, with 30% to 35% as singletons. This material consisted of cultured CD8+ T cells from PBMCs, taken from culture after CMV antigen stimulation. These receptors all stem from a human donor in good health (CMV status not recorded). Some clones in this sample may be carry-over from other donors' samples.

The chain couples TRBV6-1 to TRBJ2-3; possible D gene TRBD1, 7 bases. From germline, CDR1 is MNHNS and CDR2 SASEGT. CDR3 size: 18 residues. V was shortened by 2 bases and J by 6 bases, with 24 bases between the two germline ends. CDR3 bases: TGTGCCAGCAGTGAATGGGCAAGCCGCAGGGGGGCAACGGATACGCAGTATTTT. Translated, it gives CASSEWASRRGATDTQYF.

Ten or more counts support this clonotype. This sequence joins TRBV29-1 and TRBJ1-1, with TRBD1 as a possible D gene (5 bases). The length of the CDR3 is 10 residues. Trimming cost V 3 bases and J 8 bases, with 7 bases left between them. Germline loops: CDR1 SQVTM, CDR2 ANQGSEA. CDR3 bases: TGCAGCGTTGAGACAGTAGAAGCTTTCTTT. This translates into CSVETVEAFF.

This clonotype showed up just once. This rearrangement joins TRBV2 to TRBJ1-1, with D tentatively TRBD1 (5 bases). Germline CDR1 is SNHLY and CDR2 is FYNNEI. The germline V and J ends were trimmed by 3 bases and 1 base, with 9 bases remaining between them. CDR3 length: 14 residues. Here the CDR3 DNA reads TGTGCCAGCAGTGATGGGGCCACGAACACTGAAGCTTTCTTT. Encoded protein: CASSDGATNTEAFF.

The V gene is TRBV7-9, the J gene TRBJ1-4; TRBD1 might be the D (6 bases). V lost 5 bases and J 13 bases, leaving 23 bases between the germline ends. Per the germline V gene, CDR1 is SEHNR and CDR2 is FQNEAQ (reference sequence). This CDR3 comprises 15 residues. The CDR3 loop reads CASSGNQGKPERLFF. Written as DNA, the CDR3 is TGTGCCAGCAGCGGTAATCAGGGGAAGCCTGAGAGACTGTTTTTT. The whole variable domain, filled in from reference TRBV7-9 and TRBJ1-4, reads DTGVSQNPRHKITKRGQNVTFRCDPISEHNRLYWYRQTLGQGPEFLTYFQNEAQLEKSRLLSDRFSAERPKGSFSTLEIQRTEQGDSAMYLCASSGNQGKPERLFFGSGTQLSVL.

A note on this clonotype: The junction and the germline gene differ at one end; a read error may be behind it. This rearrangement joins TRBV5-8 to TRBJ2-3; no reliable D call. In germline, CDR1 is SGHTS, CDR2 YDEGEE. This CDR3 is 15 amino acids long. The CDR3 DNA sequence: TGTGCCAGCAGCTTGCAGGAGAGGTTGGTGGATACGCAGAATTTT. Residues: CASSLQERLVDTQNF.

V gene TRBV4-1 combines with J gene TRBJ1-2, with unresolved D. The germline CDR1 and CDR2 sequences are MGHRA and YSYEKL. Between the trimmed V and J ends, which lost 0 bases and 2 bases, there was a span of 13 bases. The CDR3 has 16 residues. CDR3 region: CASSQDSERRNYGYTF. CDR3 nucleotide sequence: TGCGCCAGCAGCCAAGATTCCGAGCGGAGAAACTATGGCTACACCTTC.

This clonotype came up many times. The genes are TRBV7-9 and TRBJ2-2; 9 nucleotides agree with TRBD2. This CDR3 has 15 amino acids. The V gene end was trimmed by 4 bases and the J gene end by 10 bases; junction bases not matched to a gene: 10. The germline gives CDR1 SEHNR, CDR2 FQNEAQ (reference sequence). CDR3 in amino acids: CASSSPTSGLEELFF. CDR3 in DNA: TGTGCCAGCAGCTCCCCGACTAGCGGCCTGGAGGAGCTGTTTTTT.

The gene calls are TRBV6-1 and TRBJ2-7; a possible D gene is TRBD1 (6 bases). The CDR3 is 16 residues long. Looked up from germline, CDR1 is MNHNS and CDR2 is SASEGT. The V end was cut by 5 bases, the J end by 7 bases, with 24 bases between. The CDR3 reads CASSPNPGAAAGEQYF. Written as DNA, the CDR3 is TGTGCCAGCAGTCCGAATCCAGGGGCGGCCGCAGGGGAGCAGTACTTC.

The chain employs TRBV7-1 and TRBJ2-3; D gene ambiguous. TRBV7-1 is filed as an ORF, its function uncertain. The ends were cut back, 10 bases at V and 2 bases at J, with 10 bases in the middle. The CDR3 runs to 12 residues. The CDR3 is CAIPDYTDTQYF. The CDR3, as DNA: TGTGCCATCCCCGATTACACAGATACGCAGTATTTT.

Turning to this clonotype: A much larger clone lies a single base off, so this may be a read error. In DNA form, the CDR3 reads TGTGCTAGTGGGGGGGGGAGAAAGGGCAATCAGCCCCAGCATTTT. Translated, it gives CASGGGRKGNQPQHF. V and J are TRBV12-5 and TRBJ1-5; TRBD1 might be the D (5 bases). Germline V lookup: CDR1 LGHNT, CDR2 FRNRAP. The CDR3 consists of 15 residues. Trimming stripped 6 bases from V and 2 bases from J, with 14 bases between.

The J gene is TRBJ2-5, the V gene TRBV14, with 12 bases identical to TRBD2. Losses at the gene ends were 3 bases for V and 1 base for J; bases not matched to a gene: 6. The germline V gene has CDR1 SGHDN and CDR2 FVKESK. This CDR3 has 17 residues. CDR3: CASSHETSGGLQETQYF. The CDR3 nucleotides are TGTGCCAGCAGCCATGAAACTAGCGGGGGGCTCCAAGAGACCCAGTACTTC.

The rearrangement joins TRBV7-9 to TRBJ1-2, with 7 positions matching TRBD1. Germline V CDR1 and CDR2: SEHNR, FQNEAQ (reference sequence). This CDR3 has 16 residues. Trimming at V came to 4 bases and at J to 3 bases, leaving 11 bases not matched to a gene. DNA for the CDR3: TGTGCCAGCAGCTCACCTACAGGGGCCCCCTACTATGGCTACACCTTC. This codes for CASSSPTGAPYYGYTF.

J is TRBJ1-3 and V is TRBV12-3 or TRBV12-4; D might be TRBD1 (5 bases). The CDR3 has 16 residues. V lost 5 bases and J lost 2, with 16 bases in between. The CDR3 loop is CASSPLTWGAGNTIYF. The CDR3 DNA reads as TGTGCCAGCAGTCCCCTGACTTGGGGGGCTGGAAACACCATATATTTT.

The table lists this clonotype with a few counts. The V gene is TRBV4-3, the J gene TRBJ1-3; unclear D gene. Trimming cost V 5 bases and J 2 bases, with 4 bases left between them. The CDR3 length is 12 residues. CDR1 is LGHNA and CDR2 is YSLEER in the germline V gene. CDR3 sequence (DNA): TGCGCCAGCAGCGGTACTGGAAACACCATATATTTT. It codes for CASSGTGNTIYF.

This clonotype was observed at least ten times. V and J are TRBV7-6 and TRBJ2-2; D is perhaps TRBD1 or TRBD2 (6 bases each). V lost 4 bases to trimming and J lost 5 bases, with 11 bases between them. This CDR3 is 14 amino acids long. Looked up from germline, CDR1 is SGHVS and CDR2 is FNYEAQ. The DNA of the CDR3 is TGTGCCAGCAGCTCGGGGGCAGGGACCGGGGAGCTGTTTTTT. Amino acids: CASSSGAGTGELFF.

The gene calls are TRBV5-1 and TRBJ1-2; D unclear. Germline V lookup: CDR1 SGHRS, CDR2 YFSETQ. The CDR3 runs to 15 residues. V was cut by 1 base and J by 4 bases, with 14 bases left in between. CDR3 sequence reads: CASSLRRNNRYGYTF. The CDR3 coding sequence is TGCGCCAGCAGCTTGAGACGGAATAACCGCTATGGCTACACCTTC.

The rearrangement links TRBV19 to TRBJ2-1; D uncertain. The CDR3 is made up of 13 amino acids. The germline V gene encodes CDR1 LNHDA and CDR2 SQIVND (reference sequence). Trimming took 3 bases from V and 9 from J, leaving 12 bases between them. The CDR3 here is CASSMDPDIEQFF. DNA of the CDR3: TGTGCCAGTAGTATGGACCCAGACATTGAGCAGTTCTTC.

The V gene is TRBV12-3 or TRBV12-4, the J gene TRBJ2-7, with 9 bases identical to TRBD1. This CDR3 is 16 amino acids long. The V and J ends lost 0 bases and 4 bases, in that order; junction bases with no gene match: 7. The CDR3 bases are TGTGCCAGCAGTTTAGCGTGGGACAGGGAAGATTACGAGCAGTACGTC. Amino acids: CASSLAWDREDYEQYV.